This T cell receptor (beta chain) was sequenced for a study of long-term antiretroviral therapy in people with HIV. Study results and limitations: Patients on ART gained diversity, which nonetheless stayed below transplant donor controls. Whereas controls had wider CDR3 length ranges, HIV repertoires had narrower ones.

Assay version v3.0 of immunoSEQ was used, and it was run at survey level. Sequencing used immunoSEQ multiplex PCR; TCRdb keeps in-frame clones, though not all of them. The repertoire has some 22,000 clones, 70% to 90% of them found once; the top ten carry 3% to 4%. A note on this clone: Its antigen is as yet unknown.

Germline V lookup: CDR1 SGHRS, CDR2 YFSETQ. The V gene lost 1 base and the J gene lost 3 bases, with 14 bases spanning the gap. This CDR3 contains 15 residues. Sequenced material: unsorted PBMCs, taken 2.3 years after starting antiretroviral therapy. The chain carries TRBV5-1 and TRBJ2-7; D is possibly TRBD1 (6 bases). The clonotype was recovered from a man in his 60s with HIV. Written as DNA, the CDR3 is TGCGCCAGCAGCTTGAGGACAGAGGGCGGCTACGAGCAGTACTTC. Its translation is CASSLRTEGGYEQYF.